One sample yielded the 13 T cell receptor beta chains listed below, sequenced in a study of metastatic and nonmetastatic thyroid tumors (dated by TCRdb to between 2020 and 2021). Library construction relied on PCR. TCRdb lists the instrument as Illumina HiSeq 4000. TCRdb reprocessed the public reads (quality trimming at Q25 with fastp, clone calling with MiXCR) and kept in-frame beta chains. The sample table records about 13,000 clones; 23% of these occur just once. More than 10% of the sample rests with the top ten. Before undergoing thyroid surgery, none of the patients had been given any kind of treatment. The sample comprised adjacent normal tissue. All receptors derive from a female donor with papillary thyroid cancer or a benign thyroid nodule (not recorded which). Some clones in this sample may be carry-over from other donors' samples.

The table lists this clone with a count of one. Relative to the germline gene, one junction end is altered; a read error may explain this. This chain links TRBV6-2 or TRBV6-3 with TRBJ1-3, with D hard to call. The CDR3 is 20 amino acids. Germline assignment: CDR1 MNHEY and CDR2 SVGEGT. The CDR3 protein is CASSYSKELSDILPGNTIHF. The CDR3 region has the DNA TGTGCCAGCAGTTACTCGAAAGAGCTCTCAGACATCCTCCCTGGAAACACCATACATTTT.

V and J are TRBV20-1 and TRBJ2-7, with TRBD2 matching 10 bases. Looked up from germline, CDR1 is DFQATT and CDR2 is SNEGSKA (reference sequence). Losses at the gene ends were 0 bases for V and 0 bases for J; bases not matched to a gene: 5. The CDR3 contains 16 residues. CDR3 nucleotide sequence: TGCAGTGCTAGAGAGGTCCCTAGCGGGAGCTCCTACGAGCAGTACTTC. Encoded protein: CSAREVPSGSSYEQYF.

By frequency in the sample, this clone is medium-sized (0.01 to 0.1%). J is TRBJ1-6 and V is TRBV27, with 7 bases that match TRBD1. This CDR3 spans 15 amino acids. Germline V CDR1 and CDR2: MNHEY, SMNVEV (reference sequence). J gave up 6 bases and V 5 bases, and 7 bases lay outside the gene matches. The CDR3 reads CASSVQTGINSPLHF. The CDR3 bases are TGTGCCAGCAGTGTCCAGACAGGGATTAATTCACCCCTCCACTTT.

The V and J genes are TRBV6-1 and TRBJ1-6; TRBD1 aligns across 10 bases. This CDR3 region has 13 residues. CDR1 is MNHNS, CDR2 SASEGT, per germline. Trimming cost V 6 bases and J 10 bases; bases outside gene matches: 3. The CDR3 bases are TGTGCCAGCAGGGGACAGGGGCGGTCACCCCTCCACTTT. This encodes CASRGQGRSPLHF.

This clone is termed medium-sized. The chain recombines TRBV28 with TRBJ1-2, with D possibly being TRBD1 (5 bases). The CDR3 loop spans 13 amino acids. Germline V lookup: CDR1 MDHEN, CDR2 SYDVKM. Trimming stripped 4 bases from V and 8 bases from J, with 14 bases between. The CDR3 protein is CASSSLPGLGYTF. For the CDR3, the DNA is TGTGCCAGCAGTTCATTACCGGGACTGGGCTACACCTTC.

By proportion, this clone is medium-sized. The gene calls are TRBV6-1 and TRBJ2-5; TRBD2 aligns across 12 bases. This CDR3 contains 17 residues. J was trimmed by 5 bases and V by 5 bases; bases with no gene match: 12. CDR1 and CDR2 (germline): MNHNS, SASEGT. CDR3 DNA sequence: TGTGCCAGCAGTCAGTTTTCTAGCGGGAGGGCCCCTGAGACCCAGTACTTC. It encodes CASSQFSSGRAPETQYF.

The gene calls are TRBV28 and TRBJ1-2; D possibly corresponds to TRBD1 (6 bases). Trimming left V 5 bases short and J 4 bases short, with 11 bases between. Germline-derived CDR1 and CDR2 are MDHEN and SYDVKM. The CDR3 runs 13 residues. CDR3 coding DNA: TGTGCCAGCAGTCTCAGGGGTGGCTATGGCTACACCTTC. It translates to CASSLRGGYGYTF.

This clone was recorded at least ten times. This rearrangement joins TRBV2 to TRBJ2-6, with TRBD2 as a possible D gene (6 bases). The germline CDR1 and CDR2 sequences are SNHLY and FYNNEI. Trimming left V 7 bases short and J 0 bases short, with 19 bases between. The CDR3 loop spans 18 amino acids. CDR3 residues: CASTRGRDAYSGANVLTF. In DNA, the CDR3 is TGTGCCAGCACCAGAGGGCGGGACGCTTACTCTGGGGCCAACGTCCTGACTTTC.

This clone has at least ten counts. This rearrangement joins TRBV19 to TRBJ1-1; 9 bases line up with TRBD1. The CDR3 is 14 amino acids. The V gene's germline CDR1 is LNHDA and CDR2 SQIVND (reference sequence). Trimming at V came to 3 bases and at J to 5 bases, leaving 4 bases not matched to a gene. CDR3 protein: CASSIDRGRTEAFF. The CDR3 nucleotides read TGTGCCAGTAGTATCGACAGGGGGAGGACTGAAGCTTTCTTT.

The J gene is TRBJ1-1, the V gene TRBV24-1; 7 positions match TRBD1. The V gene end was trimmed by 6 bases and the J gene end by 6 bases; junction bases not matched to a gene: 6. The germline gives CDR1 KGHDR, CDR2 SFDVKD. This CDR3 is 13 amino acids long. The CDR3 DNA follows: TGTGCCACCAGTTCAGGGGGAGGCTCTGAAGCTTTCTTT. Translating gives CATSSGGGSEAFF.

Remarks on this clone: Distinct nucleotide sequences in the sample also encode this CDR3. The chain has TRBV6-5 and TRBJ2-3, with D unresolved. Germline V CDR1 and CDR2: MNHEY, SVGAGI. The CDR3 sequence is 10 residues long. The germline V and J ends were trimmed by 4 bases and 8 bases, with 4 bases remaining between them. The CDR3: CASSSGTQYF. CDR3 sequence (DNA): TGTGCCAGCAGTTCGGGTACGCAGTATTTT.

This clone was seen only once. The chain uses TRBV14 and TRBJ2-7; 7 positions agree with TRBD2. Per the germline V gene, CDR1 is SGHDN and CDR2 is FVKESK. This CDR3 contains 14 residues. After removal of 8 bases from V and 3 bases from J, the junction contained 10 bases not matched to a gene. CDR3 in DNA: TGTGCCAGCCCCGGTGGGGGGGTCTTCTACGAGCAGTACTTC. Translating it yields CASPGGGVFYEQYF.

This clone was detected ten times or more. The V call is TRBV9, the J call TRBJ2-3; 9 nucleotides agree with TRBD2. The V and J ends lost 3 bases and 2 bases, in that order; junction bases with no gene match: 7. The CDR3 is made up of 16 amino acids. Germline V lookup: CDR1 SGDLS, CDR2 YYNGEE. The CDR3 region has the DNA TGTGCCAGCAGCGACCGACTAGCGGATTCCACAGATACGCAGTATTTT. Protein: CASSDRLADSTDTQYF. Combining the CDR3 with reference TRBV9 and TRBJ2-3 gives the whole variable domain DSGVTQTPKHLITATGQRVTLRCSPRSGDLSVYWYQQSLDQGLQFLIQYYNGEERAKGNILERFSAQQFPDLHSELNLSSLELGDSALYFCASSDRLADSTDTQYFGPGTRLTVL.